Given below is one T cell receptor beta chain in context. What it binds is unknown. The entry originates in a study of T cells expressing NK-cell markers. Looking at the study overall: It was sorted CD3+CD56+NKG2C+, CD3+CD56+NKG2C- and CD3+CD56-NKG2C+ T cells that supplied the TCR beta repertoires. Among the eight sequenced donors, seven tested HCMV-seropositive and one tested seronegative. Study-level points and caveats: In 5 to 7 donors, dominant CD3+CD56+NKG2C+ clones formed about 1.0-8% of CD8+ cells.

This CDR3 contains 16 residues. CDR1 and CDR2 (germline): MNHEY, SMNVEV (reference sequence). Reanalyzing the 5' RACE reads, TCRdb keeps one entry per CDR3 protein, without DNA. This table lists 500,000 or so distinct CDR3 sequences. The sequence derives from a young man in good health. Specimen: blood T cells: a sorted CD56 or NKG2C T cell subset, CD4+ or CD8+ T cells, or bulk PBMC T cells (not recorded which). The rearrangement joins TRBV27 to TRBJ1-1; TCRdb selects TRBD1, and the lack of DNA leaves this call unchecked. CDR3 in amino acids: CASSLSRAGQVTEAFF.